This T cell receptor (beta chain) was sequenced in a study of cytomegalovirus exposure and HLA in healthy donors. Use of 60 Vbeta and 13 Jbeta primers characterized the PCR. Sequenced by immunoSEQ multiplex PCR; TCRdb stores in-frame clones only, minus some. The table includes around 78,000 clones, roughly 72% detected once. In the case of this clone: Its target is unknown.

This cohort consisted of healthy bone marrow donors. The study, taken as a whole, reports: Presence/absence analyses rested on an assumption that sequencing depth was roughly uniform across donors. Per a later analysis, 16,951 TCR beta sequences showed association with HLA alleles at 0.05 false discovery rate.

J gave up 8 bases and V 3 bases, and 5 bases lay outside the gene matches. In germline, CDR1 is SQVTM, CDR2 ANQGSEA. This CDR3 spans 12 amino acids. Sequenced input: PBMCs. The chain carries TRBV29-1 and TRBJ1-2, with 8 bases identical to TRBD1. The receptor was derived from a woman aged 35 to 49 in good health and CMV-seropositive. CDR3 residues: CSVDRQGLGYTF. The CDR3 nucleotides read TGCAGCGTTGACCGACAGGGGTTAGGCTACACCTTC.